A selection of T cell receptor beta chains follows, all from one sample in a study of blood T cells in healthy people across ages. TCRdb reprocessed the 5' RACE reads via MiXCR and lists one record per CDR3 protein. The sample holds about 620,000 distinct CDR3 sequences, around 21% seen once. Sequenced material: blood. Source of these receptors: a man between 65 and 85 years old in good health. Both conserved end residues are trimmed from each CDR3. Each record gives: V gene, CDR3 protein.

v_call: TRBV12-3/TRBV12-4; cdr3_aa: ASTPLSGNTIY
v_call: TRBV19; cdr3_aa: ASRSSGANTGELF
v_call: TRBV9; cdr3_aa: ASSVGLAGTGELF
v_call: TRBV11-2; cdr3_aa: ASSPRGRRQF
v_call: TRBV12-3/TRBV12-4; cdr3_aa: ASSTKNIQY
v_call: TRBV28; cdr3_aa: ASRPMGSMNTEAF
v_call: TRBV20-1; cdr3_aa: SAGTAGYGYT
v_call: TRBV28; cdr3_aa: ASMSSYEQY
v_call: TRBV14; cdr3_aa: ASSQGTKPGNTIY
v_call: TRBV6-9; cdr3_aa: ASSYSRTTGHEQY
v_call: TRBV15; cdr3_aa: ATSRRIGLAGGPKQF
v_call: TRBV18; cdr3_aa: ASSPGPDQPQH
v_call: TRBV7-6; cdr3_aa: ASSLLAGENEQY
v_call: TRBV3-1; cdr3_aa: ASSQGSVGARYGYT
v_call: TRBV4-3; cdr3_aa: ASSQPGGNTEAF
v_call: TRBV5-1; cdr3_aa: ASSSDDGKETQY
v_call: TRBV16; cdr3_aa: ASSQSRQETQY
v_call: TRBV20-1; cdr3_aa: SALPGTVNTGELF
v_call: TRBV3-1; cdr3_aa: ASKPGQHNYEQY